Sequencing of this T cell receptor beta chain was carried out in a study of cytomegalovirus exposure and HLA in healthy donors (dated by TCRdb to 2015 to 2018). About the investigation overall: An earlier analysis of a few hundred of the donors reported approximately 260 Gb of sequence data and about 120 million unique TCR beta sequences obtained from about 200 million T cells. An early release covering roughly 600 HLA-typed donors comprised approximately 300 gigabases of sequencing data and 85 million or so unique TCR sequences. Typing coverage varied by locus: roughly 629-640 donors for A, B, C, DRB1 and DQB1; roughly 510 for DQA1; more than 600 for DPA1; 400 to 480 for DPB1. Roughly 5 DR-DQ haplotypes were handled as single units for association and clustering, since linkage in the cohort was strong. The T cell repertoires of about 700 subjects were profiled by immunosequencing and related to cytomegalovirus serostatus. Among the roughly 400 genotyped donors, around 81% belonged to the genetic ancestry cluster associated with self-reported Caucasian donors. A later analysis re-analyzed previously published TCR beta repertoires from approximately 670 donors and added high-resolution HLA genotyping to study TCR occurrence patterns. The aim of the study was to test whether cataloging public T cell receptors could identify signatures of past pathogen exposure. The study combined high-throughput TCR immunosequencing, statistical association of individual TCRs with disease status, and machine learning to predict cytomegalovirus infection status. In addition to the first cohort of 650 to 750 subjects, a separate validation cohort of approximately 130 different subjects was used. Donor age, sex, ethnicity and CMV serostatus were compiled together with the repertoire data. The later analysis used no new phenotypic data to find candidate immune exposures, relying instead on TCR beta sequences and their occurrence across donors. Across approximately 400 genotyped donors of the cohort, an average of 235,054 unique TCR beta nucleotide sequences per donor were sequenced, and 15% to 20% of those sequences were non-productive. Class I and class II HLA loci were covered by the typing at four-digit resolution. All discovery cohort repertoires had been generated using a single sequencing platform. An earlier analysis of 587 of the donors applied high-throughput TCR beta sequencing to assess whether each TCR beta V gene segment acted as functional or pseudogenic. A later genetic analysis used genome-wide SNP genotypes for about three fifths of the 666 donors, treating that subset as a discovery cohort.

The cohort consisted of 600 to 750 healthy bone marrow donors. Cohort members were all nominally healthy when sampled, although unrecorded immune exposures were likely present. The donor tested CMV seropositive, placing the donor among the 250 to 300 seropositive members of the cohort. Each donor provided a peripheral blood sample, and peripheral blood mononuclear cells were used for TCR beta sequencing. The Qiagen DNeasy Blood Extraction Kit was used to extract genomic DNA from the blood cell samples. What the work shows at the level of the full study, not this receptor alone: A few of the identified cytomegalovirus-associated TCR beta chains were confirmed in vitro to be specific for cytomegalovirus antigens. In this cohort, only TCR beta chains were sequenced, and detectable features were limited by the absence of alpha or paired-chain data. Some IMGT-functional V segments, including TRBV6-2 and TRBV6-3, could not be told apart with the 87-base-pair reads, so those segments were excluded. An association between a missense DCLRE1C variant and V-gene and J-gene trimming of TCR beta chains was found in a later genetic analysis and replicated in an independent cohort. Correlated functional status among segregating V segments might reflect linkage disequilibrium, but an unknown experimental factor could not be ruled out. The sequencing pipeline was judged likely to have produced a cluster of highly shared sequence variants as a technical artifact. According to a later analysis, most CMV-associated TCR beta chains appeared to be HLA-restricted, and the HLA associations seemed to be driven largely by CMV exposure. Because counts were too low, roughly 16 rarely observed V segments, including chromosome 9 orphons, were left out of the earlier analysis of roughly 600 of the donors. According to a later analysis, parvovirus B19, influenza, CMV and Epstein-Barr virus appeared linked to several top co-occurrence clusters. When HLA alleles, especially DR and DQ, strongly co-occurred, attributing TCR associations to individual alleles was difficult. In a later analysis, TCR association rates were found to vary across HLA loci, with the most associated TCRs seen for DRB1 alleles and the fewest for HLA-C alleles. At a false discovery rate of 0.05, a later analysis linked 16,951 TCR beta sequences to specific HLA alleles. HLA typing was unavailable for some donors at each locus, so association tests used only the typed subset. An earlier analysis of around 600 of the donors showed that most TCR beta V segments appeared in productive rearrangements either about 87% or about 30% of the time, which broadly matched IMGT annotations. In a later genetic analysis, fewer N-insertions in productive TCRs were reported among donors in an Asian-associated ancestry cluster than the roughly 700-donor mean. The authors suggested that the approach could potentially be extended to other disease states and immunological phenotypes. In both the original and validation cohorts, the classifier was reported to diagnose cytomegalovirus status with high specificity and sensitivity. In a later analysis, HLA-associated TCR beta chains showed more clonal expansion and lower generation probabilities than non-associated chains that were equally common. A total of roughly 160 TCR beta chains were listed by the study as associated with cytomegalovirus. A further reported finding was that TCR beta sequences accurately predicted the HLA-A and HLA-B alleles for most subjects in the first cohort. Sequencing depth was assumed to be roughly uniform across donors in the presence/absence analyses, though that assumption may not hold. Across donors, most TCR sequences were observed very rarely, whereas some public TCRs were present in many individuals. The only immune exposure information available for the cohort was CMV serostatus.

Regarding this clone: Its target antigen remains unknown. Qualities for individual bases were not recorded, and no much larger clone is one base off.

The CDR3 has 17 amino acids, counting the end cysteine and phenylalanine. The DNA shown is the 51-base CDR3, in frame from base 1. From a lookup of the germline V gene, CDR1 and CDR2 are SGHAT and FQNNGV. V is trimmed back by 1 base and J by 5 bases, and the junction contains 13 bases that no gene match accounts for. The library was built by means of the immunoSEQ multiplex PCR assay. For the multiplex PCR, a mixture combining 60 forward primers for TCR Vbeta segments and 13 reverse primers for TCR Jbeta segments was used. A multiplex PCR assay on genomic DNA amplified the CDR3 region of rearranged TCR beta genes. Amplified TCR beta libraries were sequenced as 87-base-pair reads on the Illumina HiSeq System. In the original analysis: In a later analysis, 70 million to 95 million unique TCR beta chains were counted across the approximately 640 repertoires, and around 10 million of these chains were shared by at least two donors. Raw reads were error-corrected and collapsed into unique sequences by a nearest-neighbor algorithm in which closely related sequences were merged to remove PCR and sequencing errors. V, D and J gene segments were assigned by aligning CDR3 sequences to IMGT reference sequences. Each retained sequence needed at least a six-nucleotide match to both a V gene segment and a J gene segment. Rearrangements were called productive when the CDR3 lacked stop codons and stayed in frame with V and J; all others were non-productive. CDR3 was defined according to IMGT convention as the region running from the second conserved V-encoded cysteine to the conserved J-encoded phenylalanine. The earlier analysis of more than 450 of the donors excluded sequences that lacked an unambiguous match to a single V gene segment. An earlier analysis of a few hundred of the donors called V segments functional above 56.7% productive rearrangements and segregating when the between-donor standard deviation exceeded 5%. A statistical classification framework was built to diagnose cytomegalovirus status from the catalog of TCR beta chain sequences. In a later analysis, TCR nucleotide sequences were compared against IMGT/GENE-DB human TR gene sequences so that V and J genes could be assigned. Using the TCRdist pipeline, a later analysis assigned CDR3 sequences along with most-parsimonious VDJ recombination scenarios. In a later analysis, every TCR beta chain was defined by the combination of its CDR3 amino acid sequence and its V-gene family, and reads without a unique V-gene family were dropped. To address suspected cross-contamination and a sequencing artifact, a later analysis removed a few hundred highly shared, low-generation-probability nucleotide sequences. For each public chain, a later analysis derived a clonal expansion index from normalized ranks of inferred template counts within each repertoire. A later analysis computed generation probabilities with a VDJ recombination model fitted to out-of-frame rearrangements, and checked the results against IGoR. In a later analysis, TCR-TCR, TCR-HLA and TCR-CMV co-occurrence was scored with hypergeometric tests, and a repertoire-size bias correction was applied to TCR pairs. A later analysis estimated false discovery rates by permuting HLA or CMV assignments 20 times. A later analysis grouped co-occurring TCRs with DBSCAN, adding TCRdist sequence similarity when clustering within HLA-allele-positive subsets. Co-occurrence clustering excluded repertoires with fewer than 30,000 or more than 120,000 public chains, plus five with anomalous nucleotide sharing. TCRdb provides this immuneACCESS table in a form limited to in-frame rearrangements. Some clones are lacking; in checked studies, under half of them reflect an unresolved V gene, and why the rest are absent is not known. V, J and clone size were drawn from that table, and D and trimming were deduced from the DNA. This sample comprises about 130,000 clones, approximately 80% of them detected only once. The top ten constitute 10% to 12% of the sample.

The chain employs TRBV11-2 and TRBJ2-7, with 8 junctional bases fitting TRBD1. What was sequenced was PBMCs. The source is a male donor in good health and CMV-seropositive. The CDR3 here reads CASSLVEFGQGIHEQYF. The DNA is TGTGCCAGCAGCTTAGTGGAGTTTGGACAGGGTATCCACGAGCAGTACTTC.